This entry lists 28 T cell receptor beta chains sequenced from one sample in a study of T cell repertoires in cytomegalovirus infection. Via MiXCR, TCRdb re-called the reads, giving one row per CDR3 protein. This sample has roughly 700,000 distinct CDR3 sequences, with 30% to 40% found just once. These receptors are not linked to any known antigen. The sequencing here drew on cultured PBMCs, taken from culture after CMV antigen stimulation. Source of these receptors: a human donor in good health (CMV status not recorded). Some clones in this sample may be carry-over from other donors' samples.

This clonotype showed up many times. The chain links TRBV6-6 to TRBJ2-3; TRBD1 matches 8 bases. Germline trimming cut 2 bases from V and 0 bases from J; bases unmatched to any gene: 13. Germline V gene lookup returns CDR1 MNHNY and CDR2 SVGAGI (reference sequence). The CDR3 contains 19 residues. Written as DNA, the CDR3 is TGTGCCAGCAGTTACAGCATGGACAGGGCCGAGATCAGCACAGATACGCAGTATTTT. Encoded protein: CASSYSMDRAEISTDTQYF.

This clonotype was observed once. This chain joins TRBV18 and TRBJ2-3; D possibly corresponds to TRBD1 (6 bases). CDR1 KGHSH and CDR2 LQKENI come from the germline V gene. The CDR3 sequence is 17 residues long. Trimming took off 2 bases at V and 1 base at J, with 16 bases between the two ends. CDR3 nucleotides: TGTGCCAGCTCACCAGCGGGCCCAGGGGCTGGCACAGATACGCAGTATTTT. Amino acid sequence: CASSPAGPGAGTDTQYF.

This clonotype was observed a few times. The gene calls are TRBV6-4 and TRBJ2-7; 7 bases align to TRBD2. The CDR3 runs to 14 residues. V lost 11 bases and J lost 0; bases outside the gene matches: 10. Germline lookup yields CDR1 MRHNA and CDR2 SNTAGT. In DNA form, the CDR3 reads TGTGCCCCCCCGGCTGGGAGGGCCTCCTACGAGCAGTACTTC. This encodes CAPPAGRASYEQYF.

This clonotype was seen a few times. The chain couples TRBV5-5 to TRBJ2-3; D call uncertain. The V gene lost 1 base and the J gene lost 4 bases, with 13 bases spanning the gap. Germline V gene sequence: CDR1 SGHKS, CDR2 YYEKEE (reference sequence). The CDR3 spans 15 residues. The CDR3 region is CASSLLVQRSDTQYF. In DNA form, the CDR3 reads TGTGCCAGCAGCTTGCTGGTTCAGAGGTCAGATACGCAGTATTTT.

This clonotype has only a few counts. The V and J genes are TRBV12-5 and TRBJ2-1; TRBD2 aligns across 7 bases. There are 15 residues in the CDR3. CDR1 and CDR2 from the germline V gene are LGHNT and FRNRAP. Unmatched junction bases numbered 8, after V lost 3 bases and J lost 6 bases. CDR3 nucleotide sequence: TGTGCTAGTGGTTTTTCCCTAGCGGAAATCAATGAGCAGTTCTTC. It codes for CASGFSLAEINEQFF.

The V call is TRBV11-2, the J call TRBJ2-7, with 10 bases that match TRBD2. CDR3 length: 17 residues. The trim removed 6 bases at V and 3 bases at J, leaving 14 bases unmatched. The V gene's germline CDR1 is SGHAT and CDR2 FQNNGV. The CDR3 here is CASRLGLAGAAFYEQYF. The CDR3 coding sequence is TGTGCCAGCAGACTTGGGCTAGCGGGGGCCGCCTTCTACGAGCAGTACTTC.

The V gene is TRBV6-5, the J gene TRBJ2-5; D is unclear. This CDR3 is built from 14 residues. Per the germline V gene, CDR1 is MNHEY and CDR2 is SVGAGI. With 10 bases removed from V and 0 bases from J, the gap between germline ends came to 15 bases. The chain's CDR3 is CATGDFLYQETQYF. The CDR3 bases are TGTGCCACCGGCGACTTTCTGTACCAAGAGACCCAGTACTTC.

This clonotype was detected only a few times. DNA of the CDR3: TGTGCCAGCAGCTTGAGGCCCCGGGACGGACGAACCTACGAGCAGTACTTC. Translation gives CASSLRPRDGRTYEQYF. The gene calls are TRBV5-4 and TRBJ2-7, with D perhaps assigned TRBD1 or TRBD2 (5 bases each). Per the germline V gene, CDR1 is SGHNT and CDR2 is YYREEE (reference sequence). V shed 1 base and J shed 2 bases, with 19 bases lying between them. This CDR3 has 17 amino acids.

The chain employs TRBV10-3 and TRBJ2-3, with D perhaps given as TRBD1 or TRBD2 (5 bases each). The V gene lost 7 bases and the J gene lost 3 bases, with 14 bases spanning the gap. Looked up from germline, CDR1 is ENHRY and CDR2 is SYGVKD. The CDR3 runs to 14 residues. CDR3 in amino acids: CAIIPGDGTDTQYF. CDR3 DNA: TGTGCCATCATCCCTGGGGACGGAACAGATACGCAGTATTTT.

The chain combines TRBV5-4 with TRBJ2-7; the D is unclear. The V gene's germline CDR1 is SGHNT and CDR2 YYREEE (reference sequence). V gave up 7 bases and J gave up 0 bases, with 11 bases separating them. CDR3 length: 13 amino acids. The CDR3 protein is CASGDWASYEQYF. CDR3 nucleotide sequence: TGTGCCAGCGGCGACTGGGCCTCCTACGAGCAGTACTTC.

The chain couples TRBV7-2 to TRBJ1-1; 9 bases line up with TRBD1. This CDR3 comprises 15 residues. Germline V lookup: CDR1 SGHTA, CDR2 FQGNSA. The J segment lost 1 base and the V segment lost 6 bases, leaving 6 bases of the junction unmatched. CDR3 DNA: TGTGCCAGCAGGAAACAGGGGGCCTGGAACACTGAAGCTTTCTTT. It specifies CASRKQGAWNTEAFF. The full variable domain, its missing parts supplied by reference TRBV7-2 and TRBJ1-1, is GAGVSQSPSNKVTEKGKDVELRCDPISGHTALYWYRQSLGQGLEFLIYFQGNSAPDKSGLPSDRFSAERTGGSVSTLTIQRTQQEDSAVYLCASRKQGAWNTEAFFGQGTRLTVV.

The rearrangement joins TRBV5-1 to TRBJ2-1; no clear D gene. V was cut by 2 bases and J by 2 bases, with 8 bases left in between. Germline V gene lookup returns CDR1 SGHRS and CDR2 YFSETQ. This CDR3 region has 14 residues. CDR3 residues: CASSFADAYNEQFF. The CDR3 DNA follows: TGCGCCAGCAGCTTCGCGGACGCCTACAATGAGCAGTTCTTC. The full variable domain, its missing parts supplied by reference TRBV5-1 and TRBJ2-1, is KAGVTQTPRYLIKTRGQQVTLSCSPISGHRSVSWYQQTPGQGLQFLFEYFSETQRNKGNFPGRFSGRQFSNSRSEMNVSTLELGDSALYLCASSFADAYNEQFFGPGTRLTVL.

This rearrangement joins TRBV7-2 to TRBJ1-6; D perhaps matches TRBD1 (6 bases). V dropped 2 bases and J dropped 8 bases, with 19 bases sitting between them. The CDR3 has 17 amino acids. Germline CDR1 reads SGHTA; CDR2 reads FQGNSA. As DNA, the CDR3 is TGTGCCAGCAGCTTATCCGGGACATGGGTCGGGCATTCACCCCTCCACTTT. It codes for CASSLSGTWVGHSPLHF.

CDR3 sequence: CASSLGAGRASEQYF. In nucleotides, the CDR3 is TGTGCCAGCAGCTTAGGAGCCGGGAGGGCGAGCGAGCAGTACTTC. The chain recombines TRBV7-2 with TRBJ2-7; the match to TRBD2 covers 8 bases. With V trimmed by 1 base and J by 6 bases, 8 bases remained unmatched. This CDR3 has 15 residues. The germline CDR1 and CDR2 sequences are SGHTA and FQGNSA.

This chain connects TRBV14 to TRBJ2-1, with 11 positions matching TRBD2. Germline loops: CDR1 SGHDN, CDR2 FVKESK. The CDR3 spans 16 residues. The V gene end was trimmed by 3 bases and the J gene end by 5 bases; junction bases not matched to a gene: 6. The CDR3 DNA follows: TGTGCCAGCAGCCAGTTAGCGGGGGGGATCCACAATGAGCAGTTCTTC. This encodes CASSQLAGGIHNEQFF.

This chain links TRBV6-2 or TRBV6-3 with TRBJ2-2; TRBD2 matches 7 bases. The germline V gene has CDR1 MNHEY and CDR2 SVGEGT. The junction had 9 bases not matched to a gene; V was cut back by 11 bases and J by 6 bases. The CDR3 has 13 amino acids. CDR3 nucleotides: TGTGCCTCGTGGCGGGAGAAGGCCGGGGAGCTGTTTTTT. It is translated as CASWREKAGELFF.

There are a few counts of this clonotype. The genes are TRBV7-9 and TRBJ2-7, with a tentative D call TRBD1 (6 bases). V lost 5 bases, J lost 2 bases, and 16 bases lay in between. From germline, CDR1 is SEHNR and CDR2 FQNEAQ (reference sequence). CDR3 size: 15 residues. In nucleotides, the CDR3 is TGTGCCAGCAGCCCGGCAGGACAGAGGACCTACGAGCAGTACTTC. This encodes CASSPAGQRTYEQYF.

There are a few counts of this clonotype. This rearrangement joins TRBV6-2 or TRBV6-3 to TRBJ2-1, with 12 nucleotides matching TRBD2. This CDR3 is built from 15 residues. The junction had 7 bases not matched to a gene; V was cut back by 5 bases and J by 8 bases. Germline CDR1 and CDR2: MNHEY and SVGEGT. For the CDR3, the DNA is TGTGCCAGCAGTCGTCAGGCTAGCGGGGGGGATGAGCAGTTCTTC. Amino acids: CASSRQASGGDEQFF.

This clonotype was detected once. The CDR3 region has the DNA TGCAGTGCTAGTGGGGACACCGGGGAGCTGTTTTTT. This translates into CSASGDTGELFF. The genes are TRBV20-1 and TRBJ2-2; no definite D call. Germline lookup yields CDR1 DFQATT and CDR2 SNEGSKA (reference sequence). Trimming stripped 3 bases from V and 3 bases from J, with 5 bases between. CDR3 size: 12 residues.

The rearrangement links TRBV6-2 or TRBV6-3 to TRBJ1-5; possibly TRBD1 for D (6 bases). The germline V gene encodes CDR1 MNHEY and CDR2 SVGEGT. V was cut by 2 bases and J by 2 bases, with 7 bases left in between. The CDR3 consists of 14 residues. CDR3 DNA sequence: TGTGCCAGCAGTTACGGACAGCGCAATCAGCCCCAGCATTTT. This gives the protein CASSYGQRNQPQHF.

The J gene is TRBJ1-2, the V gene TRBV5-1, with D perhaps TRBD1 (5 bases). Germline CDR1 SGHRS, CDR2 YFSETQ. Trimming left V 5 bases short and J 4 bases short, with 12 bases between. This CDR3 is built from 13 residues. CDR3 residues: CASSTSGIYGYTF. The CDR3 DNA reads TGCGCCAGCAGTACCTCAGGGATCTATGGCTACACCTTC.

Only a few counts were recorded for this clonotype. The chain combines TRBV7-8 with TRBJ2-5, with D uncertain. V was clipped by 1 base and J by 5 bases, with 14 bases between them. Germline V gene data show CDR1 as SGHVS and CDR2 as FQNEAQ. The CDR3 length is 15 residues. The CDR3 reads CASSLVLPRAETQYF. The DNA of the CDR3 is TGTGCCAGCAGCTTAGTTCTCCCTAGGGCGGAGACCCAGTACTTC.

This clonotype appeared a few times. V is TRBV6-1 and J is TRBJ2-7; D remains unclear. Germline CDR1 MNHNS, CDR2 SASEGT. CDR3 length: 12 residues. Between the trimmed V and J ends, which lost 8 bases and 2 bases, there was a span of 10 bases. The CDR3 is CASRGRTYEQYF. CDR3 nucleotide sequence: TGTGCCAGCCGAGGAAGGACCTACGAGCAGTACTTC.

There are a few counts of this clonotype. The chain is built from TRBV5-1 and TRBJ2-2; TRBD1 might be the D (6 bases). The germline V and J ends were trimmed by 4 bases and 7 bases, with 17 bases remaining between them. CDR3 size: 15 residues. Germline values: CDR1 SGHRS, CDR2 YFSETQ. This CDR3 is CASSRDKSSGGELFF. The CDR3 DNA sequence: TGCGCCAGCAGCCGGGACAAGAGTTCGGGCGGGGAGCTGTTTTTT.

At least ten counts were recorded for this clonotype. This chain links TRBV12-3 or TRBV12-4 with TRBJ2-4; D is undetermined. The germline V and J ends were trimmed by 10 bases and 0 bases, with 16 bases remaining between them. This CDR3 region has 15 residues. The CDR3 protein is CATTPGGGAKNIQYF. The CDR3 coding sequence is TGTGCCACAACCCCCGGCGGTGGAGCCAAAAACATTCAGTACTTC.

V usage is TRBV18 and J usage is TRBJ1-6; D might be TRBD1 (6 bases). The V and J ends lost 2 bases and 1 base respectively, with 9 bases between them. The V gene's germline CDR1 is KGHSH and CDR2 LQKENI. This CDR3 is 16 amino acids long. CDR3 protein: CASSPGGQSYNSPLHF. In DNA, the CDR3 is TGTGCCAGCTCACCAGGGGGGCAATCCTATAATTCACCCCTCCACTTT. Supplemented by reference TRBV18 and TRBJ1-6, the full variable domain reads NAGVMQNPRHLVRRRGQEARLRCSPMKGHSHVYWYRQLPEEGLKFMVYLQKENIIDESGMPKERFSAEFPKEGPSILRIQQVVRGDSAAYFCASSPGGQSYNSPLHFGNGTRLTVT.

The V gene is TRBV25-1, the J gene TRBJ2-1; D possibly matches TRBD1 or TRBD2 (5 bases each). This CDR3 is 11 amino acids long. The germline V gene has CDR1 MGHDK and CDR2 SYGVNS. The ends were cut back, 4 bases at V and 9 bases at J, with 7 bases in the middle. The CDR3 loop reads CASSGGIEQFF. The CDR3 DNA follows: TGTGCCAGCAGTGGGGGGATTGAGCAGTTCTTC.

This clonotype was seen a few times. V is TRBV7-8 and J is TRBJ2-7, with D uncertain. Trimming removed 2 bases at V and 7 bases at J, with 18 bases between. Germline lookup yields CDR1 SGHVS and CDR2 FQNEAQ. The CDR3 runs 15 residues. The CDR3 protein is CASSLKGGRSREQYF. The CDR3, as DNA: TGTGCCAGCAGCTTAAAGGGCGGCCGGAGTAGGGAGCAGTACTTC.